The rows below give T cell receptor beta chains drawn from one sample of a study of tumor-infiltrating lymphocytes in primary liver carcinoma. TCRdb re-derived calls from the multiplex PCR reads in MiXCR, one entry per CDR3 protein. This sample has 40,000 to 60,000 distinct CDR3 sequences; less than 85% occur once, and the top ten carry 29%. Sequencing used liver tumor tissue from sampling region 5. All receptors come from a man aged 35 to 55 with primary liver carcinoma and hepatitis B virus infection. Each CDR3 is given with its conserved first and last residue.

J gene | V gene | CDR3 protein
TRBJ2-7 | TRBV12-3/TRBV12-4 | CASGGAGNSYEQYF
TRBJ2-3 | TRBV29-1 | CSPAQGDISDTQYF
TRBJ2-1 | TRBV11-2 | CASSFRLAGGPDEQFF
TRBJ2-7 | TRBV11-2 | CASSSTPGRRYEQYF
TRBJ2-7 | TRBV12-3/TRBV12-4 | CTSSPSSYEQYF
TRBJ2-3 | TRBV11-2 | CVGGAREPAGTQYF
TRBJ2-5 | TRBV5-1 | CANSLSAGVETQYF
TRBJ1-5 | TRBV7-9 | CASSLAGGTAFNQPQHF
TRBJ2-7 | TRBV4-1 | CANSQYFPPSGEQYF
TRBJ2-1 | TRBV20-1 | CSARDSEGGRHNEQFF
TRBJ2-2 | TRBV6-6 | CASSPGPTSDTGELFF
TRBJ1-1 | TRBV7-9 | CASSSPKKGRQNTEAFF
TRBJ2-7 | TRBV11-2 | CASSLNELESQYF
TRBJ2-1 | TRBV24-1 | CATSARANGNNEQFF
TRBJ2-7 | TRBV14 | CASSHGTYYERYF
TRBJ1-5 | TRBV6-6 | CANSPRQGPHQAQHF
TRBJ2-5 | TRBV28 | CAGRRTAEETQYF
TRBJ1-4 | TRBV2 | CASSEGSVGKLLF
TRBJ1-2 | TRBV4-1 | CASSTTGEGYGHTF
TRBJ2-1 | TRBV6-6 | CASSFPDRGSNEQFF
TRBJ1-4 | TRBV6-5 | CDSSRQAANEKLFF
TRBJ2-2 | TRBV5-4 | CASNSGLGGRIGELFF
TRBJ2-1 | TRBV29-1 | CSVEAGTSGPLGTNEQFF
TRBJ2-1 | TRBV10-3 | CAIMAGDVGEQFF
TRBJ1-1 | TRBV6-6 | CANRQSMNTEAFF
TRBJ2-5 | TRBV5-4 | CVSMDRPEEAQYF
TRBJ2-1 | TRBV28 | CASRRTAGTYYIEQFF
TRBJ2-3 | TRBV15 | CATSSRVMVSTDRQYF
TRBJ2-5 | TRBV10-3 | CAISPDRAQETQYF
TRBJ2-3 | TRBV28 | CASSQCAGEALSTDTQYF
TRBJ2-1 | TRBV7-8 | CAAGRTPSSSYNEQFF
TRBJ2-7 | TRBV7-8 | CVSSLDSEDHEQYF
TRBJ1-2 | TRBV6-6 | CASSYGHFTDYGYTF
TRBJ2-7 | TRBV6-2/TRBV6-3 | CASSPAKRLSSYEQYF
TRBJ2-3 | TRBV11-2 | CASSLSPLGDTQYF
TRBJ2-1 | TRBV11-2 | CASRSTDRDEQFF
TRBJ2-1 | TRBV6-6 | CAIRSGYSYNEQFF
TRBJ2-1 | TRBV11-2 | CASSLEGTSGRDEQFF
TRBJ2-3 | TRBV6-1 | CASTPLDRGEDAQYF
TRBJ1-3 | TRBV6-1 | CASSEAGRFSPDALYF
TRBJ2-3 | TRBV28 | CASSFLDRGAVTRYF
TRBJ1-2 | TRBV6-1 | CVSRGQGGYGYTF